This T cell receptor (beta chain) was observed in a study of blood T cell repertoires in COVID-19. Across the study: Samples representing acute and convalescent COVID-19 were sourced from the United States, Italy and Spain. Sources were T cells, B-cell-depleted T cells, or PBMCs; the material itself was cDNA or gDNA.

As processed by the authors: From reference gene primer amplification, estimates of nucleated cell counts were derived. Sequencing used immunoSEQ multiplex PCR; TCRdb keeps in-frame clones, though not all of them. The V and J calls and the clone size are those of that table, but D and trimming were determined from the DNA. The data contain approximately 220,000 clones, 87% of them singletons. Enrolled through a virtual design, the participants were between 18 and 89 years of age and came from 24 US areas. This clone appeared a few times. Germline V gives CDR1 SNHLY, CDR2 FYNNEI. The ends were cut back, 2 bases at V and 5 bases at J, with 10 bases in the middle. This CDR3 has 13 amino acids.

This chain uses TRBV2 with TRBJ2-7, with TRBD1 as a possible D gene (5 bases). The TCR comes from a woman aged 25-40 years with acute COVID-19. Source material: PBMCs or T cells enriched from blood (not recorded which). CDR3 nucleotide sequence: TGTGCCAGCAGTGAATCCCGGACAAACGAGCAGTACTTC. Its protein product is CASSESRTNEQYF.